This T cell receptor beta chain derives from a study of shared clonotypes between healthy human individuals (dated by TCRdb to the early 2020s). Concerning the study at large: A couple of women and a few men aged 18 to 49 years were included in the cohort. For each donor, CD4 naive and CD4 memory were each run on three plates, CD8 naive on two plates, and CD8 memory on one plate. To estimate repertoire size and how much clonotype sharing occurs between individuals, the study deeply sequenced the blood TCR repertoires of a handful of healthy adults. Different laboratories and diverse techniques were used to prepare libraries and sequence TCR repertoires, to increase sequencing depth and limit assay-specific biases. Between about 0.8 and 9.5 billion PBMCs per donor were obtained by leukapheresis. What the authors observed across the whole study: Naive subsets generally had larger estimated clonotype richness than memory subsets. Because the study included only a small number of donors, the genetic and exposure-history diversity represented was limited. Rarefaction of sorted-subset datasets indicated incomplete sequencing despite the large sequencing depth. Clonotypes shared by all four sorted-subset donors showed higher generation probabilities than non-shared clonotypes. Pairwise subsampling led to the expectation that sequencing depth would affect the degree of clonotype sharing among donors. Roughly 5.2% of naive CD4, around 4% of naive CD8, about 2.4% of memory CD4, and 0.4% of memory CD8 clonotypes were shared across four donors. Sampling was restricted to blood, and TCR repertoires in tissue are likely to differ from TCR repertoires in blood.

Healthy HIV-negative adults with no recently reported acute infections or vaccinations were included as donors. Every donor was a Caucasian adult residing in Nashville, Tennessee, USA. CD4+ T cells were enriched through magnetic negative selection, after which naive cells were positively selected on CD45RA and the remaining negative fraction served as the memory subset. Blood was collected by leukapheresis, and PBMCs were isolated by Ficoll-Histopaque density gradient centrifugation and then cryopreserved in liquid nitrogen vapor phase. Analytical flow cytometry was used to check the purity and quantity of every magnetically sorted T cell population. From each sorted fraction, genomic DNA was isolated and quantified by UV absorbance on a Nanodrop 2000c. Note on this clone: Its target antigen remains unknown. Base quality data are lacking; no much larger clone is found one base away.

CDR1 and CDR2, looked up from the germline V gene, are SGHTA and FQGNSA. V sheds 8 bases and J sheds 5 bases, leaving 16 bases between their ends. CDR3 length: 14 amino acids, cysteine to phenylalanine. The read is trimmed to its CDR3 DNA, 42 bases read in frame from base 1. Using the deep immunoSEQ assay, TCR CDR3 regions were amplified from genomic DNA by multiplex PCR. Extracted genomic DNA from each cell subset was distributed evenly across all wells of several immunoSEQ 96-well plates, and each plate was treated as a replicate. For sorted subsets, around 0.2 ug genomic DNA, equal to 30,000 to 35,000 T cell genomes, was loaded into each replicate PCR. Purified libraries were measured with a Qubit 3.0 fluorometer, size-checked on a Bioanalyzer 2100, and measured again with the KAPA Library Quantification kit. A separate single-read 150-cycle Illumina NextSeq 550 flow cell was used to sequence each immunoSEQ 96-well plate. Per the source publication's procedure: Because only junctional sequences without quality scores were contained in the immunoSEQ output, filtering matching that applied to full-length reads could not be performed. To assign V/J genes and CDR3, sequences were annotated against IMGT germline references using PyIR, a Python wrapper for IgBLAST v1.9. Reads with weak V/J assignments (E-value above 1e-6), missing CDR3, stop codons, out-of-frame junctions, or ambiguous translated residues were removed. V3J clonotypes were defined as sequences sharing an identical inferred V gene, J gene, and CDR3 amino acid sequence. Percentage overlap between repertoires was calculated by dividing the number of shared unique clonotypes by the size of the smaller repertoire. Three approaches were used to assess repertoire richness: RTK rarefaction, the Chao1 estimator, and Recon v2.1 estimates of unobserved clonotypes. For all TCRbeta clonotypes obtained by the gDNA method from a few donors, generation probabilities were computed with OLGA. TCRdb took over this immuneACCESS table, retaining in-frame rearrangements with V and J assigned. Such tables are incomplete; in checked studies, under half of the missing clones stem from an unresolved V gene, and the remainder is unexplained. The V and J calls and clone size were taken over from that table, and D and trimming were inferred from the DNA. The sample table lists some 2.4 million clones, under 95% of them with a count of one. The ten largest clones take up about 0.34% of the sample.

Sequencing was performed on naive CD4+ T cells from PBMCs. The sample's cell subset or site, from its label and the paper: CD45RA+ positively selected. This TCR was sampled from a man between 18 and 29 years old in good health. Some clones in this sample may be carry-over from other donors' samples. This chain joins TRBV7-2 to TRBJ2-1; TRBD2 is possibly the D segment (6 matching bases). The sequenced DNA is TGTGCCAGCGAGTCGGGGACTGCCAACAATGAGCAGTTCTTC. This encodes CASESGTANNEQFF.